Included here is one T cell receptor (beta chain) sequence, with context. No antigen is known for it. These data are taken from a study of cytomegalovirus exposure and HLA in healthy donors. Study at large: Falling in the Caucasian-associated ancestry cluster were about 83% of some 400 genotyped donors. Study-level findings and limits: Three CMV-associated chains proved CMV antigen-specific in vitro.

Primers included in the PCR were 60 Vbeta and 13 Jbeta primers. TCRdb keeps only in-frame clones here, not all; method: immunoSEQ multiplex PCR. The sample includes about 190,000 clones, around 80% seen only once; the top ten take approximately 2%. CDR1 is ENHRY, CDR2 SYGVKD, per germline. The CDR3 totals 15 residues. The V gene lost 0 bases and the J gene lost 4 bases, with 10 bases spanning the gap. The chain employs TRBV10-3 and TRBJ1-3; perhaps TRBD1 as D (6 bases). Sequencing was carried out using PBMCs. The sequence was obtained from a man younger than 35 in good health and CMV-seronegative. CDR3 protein: CAISESRGPGNTIYF. The CDR3 nucleotides read TGTGCCATCAGTGAGTCGCGGGGGCCAGGAAACACCATATATTTT.